A selection of T cell receptor beta chains follows, all from one sample in a study of regulatory T cells in long-lasting Graves disease. MiXCR was run by TCRdb on the multiplex PCR reads, yielding one entry per CDR3 protein. The sample has about 240,000 distinct CDR3 sequences, 20% seen once. Sample: peripheral blood mononuclear cells (PBMCs), taken at new diagnosis, from a patient treated with antithyroid drugs. The receptor set was obtained from a female donor with Graves disease. The CDR3 runs from the conserved cysteine through the conserved F or W. The D gene is left open where the match is weak. The size entry is marked missing in some rows and otherwise reads once, few, many or a size class.

abundance,d_gene,j_gene,v_gene,CDR3nt,CDR3aa
few,-,TRBJ2-7,TRBV18,TGTGCCAGCTCGGCCGACACTGAGCAGTACTTC,CASSADTEQYF
many,-,TRBJ2-7,TRBV6-2/TRBV6-3,TGTGCCAGCAAAACCGATCGGCCCTCCTACGAGCAGTACTTC,CASKTDRPSYEQYF
many,TRBD2,TRBJ2-5,TRBV20-1,TGCAGTGCTAGCAGCGGGGGGGCCTCAGGGGAGACCCAGTACTTC,CSASSGGASGETQYF
many,TRBD2,TRBJ2-1,TRBV7-3,TGTGCCAGCAGCCTCTCCGGGGGGGGGCAGTTCTTC,CASSLSGGGQFF
-,TRBD1,TRBJ1-5,TRBV20-1,TGCAGTGCTAGAGTAAGGGGGCCGGGGTATCAGCCCCAGCATTTT,CSARVRGPGYQPQHF
many,-,TRBJ1-1,TRBV5-1,TGCGCCAGCAGCCTTGCCCTACTCATGAACACTGAAGCTTTCTTT,CASSLALLMNTEAFF
many,-,TRBJ1-5,TRBV6-1,TGTGCCAGCAGCGGACAGAATAATCAGCCCCAGCATTTT,CASSGQNNQPQHF
-,-,TRBJ2-7,TRBV5-1,TGTGCCAGCAGCTTAGGCCTAGGCCCGCCCTACGAGCAGTACTTC,CASSLGLGPPYEQYF
many,TRBD2,TRBJ2-5,TRBV6-2/TRBV6-3,TGTGCCAGCAGTTACTCGGGACTAGAGGGCCAAGAGACCCAGTACTTC,CASSYSGLEGQETQYF
-,TRBD2,TRBJ2-4,TRBV27,TGTGCCAGCAGCCCAGGACTAGGCTTTGCCAAAAACATTCAGTACTTC,CASSPGLGFAKNIQYF
few,TRBD2,TRBJ2-1,TRBV20-1,TGCAGTGCCGTTTTTAGCGGGATCTACAATGGGCAGTTCTTC,CSAVFSGIYNGQFF
many,TRBD1,TRBJ2-6,TRBV20-1,TGCAGTGCCAACGGACAGGGGGCTGGGGCCAACGTCCTGACTTTC,CSANGQGAGANVLTF
many,-,TRBJ2-1,TRBV12-5,TGTGCTAGTGGTTTGCATCCCGGGAGAACCTCCTACAATGAGCAGTTCTTC,CASGLHPGRTSYNEQFF
many,-,TRBJ2-7,TRBV18,TGTGCCAGCTCACCGAGTCAGGACTACGAGCAGTACTTC,CASSPSQDYEQYF
many,-,TRBJ2-1,TRBV2,TGTGCCAGCAGTATACACAGGGGGGGGTATGAGCAGTTCTTC,CASSIHRGGYEQFF
many,-,TRBJ2-3,TRBV7-2,TGTGCCAGCAGCTTAGATGCAGGGGGCACAGATACGCAGTATTTT,CASSLDAGGTDTQYF
many,-,TRBJ2-7,TRBV29-1,TGCAGCGTTGAAACAGGGTTAAGCTCCTACGAGCAGTACTTC,CSVETGLSSYEQYF
few,TRBD1,TRBJ1-2,TRBV5-1,TGCGCCAGCAGCTTGGACGTCACCGGGACAGCAATCTATGGCTACACCTTC,CASSLDVTGTAIYGYTF
few,-,TRBJ2-1,TRBV19,TGTGCCAGTAGTATAGTGGGGGACTCCTACAATGAGCAGTTCTTC,CASSIVGDSYNEQFF
many,TRBD2,TRBJ2-7,TRBV20-1,TGCAGTGCTAGAGCCGGGACTAGCGGGAGATCCGGGCAGTACTTC,CSARAGTSGRSGQYF
many,-,TRBJ1-5,TRBV27,TGTGCCAGCAGCCCCCCGGTGGGGAACGATCAGCCCCAGCATTTT,CASSPPVGNDQPQHF
many,-,TRBJ1-6,TRBV3-1,TGTGCCAGCAGCCACGGGGCCGGTGGGTCACCCCTCCACTTT,CASSHGAGGSPLHF
many,-,TRBJ1-4,TRBV4-1,TGCGCCAGCAGCCGGGGGGTTGGTGAAAAACTGTTTTTT,CASSRGVGEKLFF
many,-,TRBJ1-1,TRBV9,TGTGCCAGCAGCGTAGACTTAGGTGAAGCTTTCTTT,CASSVDLGEAFF
many,-,TRBJ2-7,TRBV20-1,TGCAGTGCTCCCCCACCCGCTGGGGAGCAGTACTTC,CSAPPPAGEQYF
many,-,TRBJ2-1,TRBV20-1,TGCAGTGCTATGCCAACCCTTGGGTACAATGAGCAGTTCTTC,CSAMPTLGYNEQFF